This TCR beta chain was recovered during a study of T cells in Graves' hyperthyroidism and ophthalmopathy. The J segment lost 8 bases and the V segment lost 5 bases, leaving 10 bases of the junction unmatched. The CDR3 consists of 14 residues. The germline V gene has CDR1 LNHDA and CDR2 SQIVND (reference sequence). TCR beta CDR3 regions were amplified from RNA transcripts. Using the HTBI primer set, a first-round RT-PCR was run on the TCR CDR3. One entry per CDR3 protein, called by TCRdb with MiXCR from the multiplex PCR reads. Among 640,000 or so distinct CDR3 sequences listed, approximately 14% were seen once.

The TCR comes from a woman aged 40-49 years with Graves' ophthalmopathy. Sequencing input: blood. V and J are TRBV19 and TRBJ1-2; 8 positions match TRBD1. CDR3 in DNA: TGTGCCAGTAGTCCAACAGGGGGAGTAAAAGGCTACACCTTC. This translates into CASSPTGGVKGYTF.